One sample yielded the 17 T cell receptor beta chains listed below, sequenced in a study of T cells in Graves' hyperthyroidism and ophthalmopathy. RNA transcripts served as the template for amplifying TCR beta CDR3 regions. The TCR CDR3 was amplified in a first-round RT-PCR using the HTBI primer set. From the multiplex PCR reads, TCRdb called clonotypes with MiXCR, one entry per CDR3 protein. This sample has roughly 57,000 distinct CDR3 sequences, with about 57% found just once. Sequenced input: blood. The receptors originated from a woman aged 55-75 years with Graves' ophthalmopathy.

V gene TRBV15 combines with J gene TRBJ2-6; 10 nucleotides line up with TRBD1. Looked up from germline, CDR1 is LNHNV and CDR2 is YYDKDF (reference sequence). Unmatched junction bases numbered 10, after V lost 5 bases and J lost 0 bases. This CDR3 comprises 19 residues. The chain's CDR3 is CATSRQGAPSSSGANVLTF. CDR3 nucleotides: TGTGCCACCAGCCGACAGGGGGCCCCTTCTAGCTCTGGGGCCAACGTCCTGACTTTC.

The chain couples TRBV25-1 to TRBJ2-2; weak D call: TRBD1 (6 bases). This CDR3 is built from 14 residues. Germline V CDR1 and CDR2: MGHDK, SYGVNS. V dropped 8 bases and J dropped 0 bases, with 10 bases sitting between them. DNA for the CDR3: TGTGCCAGCGGAGGACAGTCGAACACCGGGGAGCTGTTTTTT. Residues: CASGGQSNTGELFF.

This clonotype showed up just once. At one of its ends the junction is not consistent with the germline gene, which may arise from a read error. The V gene is TRBV7-9, the J gene TRBJ2-7, with TRBD2 identical over 9 bases. In germline, CDR1 is SEHNR, CDR2 FQNEAQ (reference sequence). This CDR3 is 14 amino acids long. DNA of the CDR3: TGCGCCAGCAGCTTTGGCGGGGGGGCCTACGAGCAGTACTTC. Its translation is CASSFGGGAYEQYF.

This clonotype was counted many times. V is TRBV4-1 and J is TRBJ1-2; D gene ambiguous. Germline V CDR1 and CDR2: MGHRA, YSYEKL. The CDR3 is made up of 13 amino acids. Trimming removed 1 base from V and 2 bases from J, with 5 bases in between. The CDR3 region has the DNA TGCGCCAGCAGCCAAGTTGAAAACTATGGCTACACCTTC. This translates into CASSQVENYGYTF.

The sample holds many counts of this clonotype. A much larger clonotype is one base distant, so this may be a read error. This chain uses TRBV2 with TRBJ2-1, with TRBD1 as a possible D gene (6 bases). This CDR3 contains 13 residues. Germline CDR1 reads SNHLY; CDR2 reads FYNNEI. This CDR3 is CASIRTVLNERFF. Written as DNA, the CDR3 is TGTGCCAGCATCCGGACAGTTCTAAATGAGCGGTTCTTC.

This clonotype was counted ten times or more. Being one base from a much bigger clone, this may be a read error. CDR3 nucleotides: TGTGCCAGCAGCTACACTTTAGCGGACCAAGAGACCCGGTACTTC. It encodes CASSYTLADQETRYF. V is TRBV7-2 and J is TRBJ2-5, with D possibly TRBD2 on 6 matching bases. In germline, CDR1 is SGHTA, CDR2 FQGNSA. The CDR3 is 15 amino acids.

Note on this clonotype: One junction end disagrees with the germline gene, perhaps due to a read error. V gene TRBV2 combines with J gene TRBJ2-7; D not resolved. Looked up from germline, CDR1 is SNHLY and CDR2 is FYNNEI. CDR3 size: 14 residues. The CDR3 DNA sequence: TGTGCCAGCACCCCCTCGTCCTTGGCTACTGAAGCTTTCTTC. This encodes CASTPSSLATEAFF.

This chain's CDR3 is CASSQDRRSNQPQHF. The CDR3, as DNA: TGTGCCAGCAGCCAAGATCGCCGTAGCAATCAGCCCCAGCATTTT. The V gene is TRBV5-4, the J gene TRBJ1-5; D is unclear. The germline V gene has CDR1 SGHNT and CDR2 YYREEE (reference sequence). V shed 4 bases and J shed 0 bases, with 11 bases lying between them. The CDR3 is made up of 15 amino acids.

The chain combines TRBV7-3 with TRBJ2-2; tentative D call: TRBD2 (6 bases). Germline V gene sequence: CDR1 SGHTA, CDR2 FQGTGA. The germline V and J ends were trimmed by 5 bases and 6 bases, with 19 bases remaining between them. CDR3 length: 16 amino acids. CDR3 amino acids: CASSRGLLGGSGELFF. Here the CDR3 DNA reads TGTGCCAGCAGCCGGGGACTCCTCGGTGGCTCCGGGGAGCTGTTTTTT.

This sequence joins TRBV19 and TRBJ2-1; TRBD1 aligns across 10 bases. Per germline, CDR1 LNHDA and CDR2 SQIVND (reference sequence). There are 13 residues in the CDR3. Trimming took 10 bases from V and 6 from J; bases not matched to a gene: 6. The chain's CDR3 is CATGRTGGNEQFF. In nucleotides, the CDR3 is TGTGCCACCGGGCGGACAGGGGGCAATGAGCAGTTCTTC.

This sequence joins TRBV19 and TRBJ1-4; possibly TRBD1 for D (6 bases). The CDR3 runs 13 residues. Trimming stripped 11 bases from V and 8 bases from J, with 18 bases between. Germline-derived CDR1 and CDR2 are LNHDA and SQIVND (reference sequence). CDR3 residues: CACTDSPGEKLFF. CDR3 nucleotides: TGTGCCTGTACGGACAGCCCAGGGGAAAAACTGTTTTTT.

The CDR3 reads CASSYGRQGAIGELFF. CDR3 DNA sequence: TGTGCCAGCAGTTACGGCCGACAGGGGGCGATCGGGGAGCTGTTTTTT. V usage is TRBV6-5 and J usage is TRBJ2-2; 10 bases align to TRBD1. The CDR3 covers 16 residues. V shed 2 bases and J 7 bases; nucleotides not matched to a gene: 7. Germline V gives CDR1 MNHEY, CDR2 SVGAGI.

Many counts were recorded for this clonotype. V is TRBV9 and J is TRBJ2-5; D assignment may be TRBD1 or TRBD2 (7 bases each). The germline V gene has CDR1 SGDLS and CDR2 YYNGEE. This CDR3 contains 15 residues. Trimming pared 6 bases from V and 5 bases from J, leaving 20 bases between. CDR3 amino acids: CASTQGGGLEETQYF. In nucleotides, the CDR3 is TGTGCCAGCACTCAGGGGGGAGGGCTTGAGGAGACCCAGTACTTC.

This sequence joins TRBV7-3 and TRBJ1-5; D may be TRBD1 (6 bases). This CDR3 spans 15 amino acids. V shed 2 bases and J shed 3 bases, with 11 bases lying between them. Germline assignment: CDR1 SGHTA and CDR2 FQGTGA. CDR3 amino acids: CASSLGPGDNQPQHF. The DNA for the CDR3 is TGTGCCAGCAGCTTAGGGCCAGGGGACAATCAGCCCCAGCATTTT.

J is TRBJ2-3 and V is TRBV7-8; 10 nucleotides line up with TRBD2. CDR1 SGHVS and CDR2 FQNEAQ come from the germline V gene. The CDR3 covers 16 residues. V lost 6 bases to trimming and J lost 5 bases; unmatched junction nucleotides: 11. CDR3 sequence reads: CASSEGAGGDRDTQYF. CDR3 bases: TGTGCCAGCAGTGAAGGAGCGGGAGGGGATAGAGATACGCAGTATTTT.

This clonotype was counted many times. The chain joins TRBV10-3 to TRBJ2-5; weak D call: TRBD1 (6 bases). Trimming pared 2 bases from V and 2 bases from J, leaving 18 bases between. Germline CDR1 and CDR2: ENHRY and SYGVKD. The CDR3 has 17 amino acids. CDR3 sequence: CAISEPDPGTQQETQYF. The CDR3, as DNA: TGTGCCATCAGTGAGCCCGATCCCGGGACACAACAAGAGACCCAGTACTTC.

Worth noting for this clonotype: The junction does not match germline at one end; this may be a read error. The chain recombines TRBV12-3 or TRBV12-4 with TRBJ2-7, with D maybe TRBD2 (6 bases). The CDR3 totals 18 residues. The CDR3, as DNA: TGTGGCAGCAGTTTATTGGGCCGCGGCGGGACGAGCTCCTACGAGCAGTACTTC. It is translated as CGSSLLGRGGTSSYEQYF.